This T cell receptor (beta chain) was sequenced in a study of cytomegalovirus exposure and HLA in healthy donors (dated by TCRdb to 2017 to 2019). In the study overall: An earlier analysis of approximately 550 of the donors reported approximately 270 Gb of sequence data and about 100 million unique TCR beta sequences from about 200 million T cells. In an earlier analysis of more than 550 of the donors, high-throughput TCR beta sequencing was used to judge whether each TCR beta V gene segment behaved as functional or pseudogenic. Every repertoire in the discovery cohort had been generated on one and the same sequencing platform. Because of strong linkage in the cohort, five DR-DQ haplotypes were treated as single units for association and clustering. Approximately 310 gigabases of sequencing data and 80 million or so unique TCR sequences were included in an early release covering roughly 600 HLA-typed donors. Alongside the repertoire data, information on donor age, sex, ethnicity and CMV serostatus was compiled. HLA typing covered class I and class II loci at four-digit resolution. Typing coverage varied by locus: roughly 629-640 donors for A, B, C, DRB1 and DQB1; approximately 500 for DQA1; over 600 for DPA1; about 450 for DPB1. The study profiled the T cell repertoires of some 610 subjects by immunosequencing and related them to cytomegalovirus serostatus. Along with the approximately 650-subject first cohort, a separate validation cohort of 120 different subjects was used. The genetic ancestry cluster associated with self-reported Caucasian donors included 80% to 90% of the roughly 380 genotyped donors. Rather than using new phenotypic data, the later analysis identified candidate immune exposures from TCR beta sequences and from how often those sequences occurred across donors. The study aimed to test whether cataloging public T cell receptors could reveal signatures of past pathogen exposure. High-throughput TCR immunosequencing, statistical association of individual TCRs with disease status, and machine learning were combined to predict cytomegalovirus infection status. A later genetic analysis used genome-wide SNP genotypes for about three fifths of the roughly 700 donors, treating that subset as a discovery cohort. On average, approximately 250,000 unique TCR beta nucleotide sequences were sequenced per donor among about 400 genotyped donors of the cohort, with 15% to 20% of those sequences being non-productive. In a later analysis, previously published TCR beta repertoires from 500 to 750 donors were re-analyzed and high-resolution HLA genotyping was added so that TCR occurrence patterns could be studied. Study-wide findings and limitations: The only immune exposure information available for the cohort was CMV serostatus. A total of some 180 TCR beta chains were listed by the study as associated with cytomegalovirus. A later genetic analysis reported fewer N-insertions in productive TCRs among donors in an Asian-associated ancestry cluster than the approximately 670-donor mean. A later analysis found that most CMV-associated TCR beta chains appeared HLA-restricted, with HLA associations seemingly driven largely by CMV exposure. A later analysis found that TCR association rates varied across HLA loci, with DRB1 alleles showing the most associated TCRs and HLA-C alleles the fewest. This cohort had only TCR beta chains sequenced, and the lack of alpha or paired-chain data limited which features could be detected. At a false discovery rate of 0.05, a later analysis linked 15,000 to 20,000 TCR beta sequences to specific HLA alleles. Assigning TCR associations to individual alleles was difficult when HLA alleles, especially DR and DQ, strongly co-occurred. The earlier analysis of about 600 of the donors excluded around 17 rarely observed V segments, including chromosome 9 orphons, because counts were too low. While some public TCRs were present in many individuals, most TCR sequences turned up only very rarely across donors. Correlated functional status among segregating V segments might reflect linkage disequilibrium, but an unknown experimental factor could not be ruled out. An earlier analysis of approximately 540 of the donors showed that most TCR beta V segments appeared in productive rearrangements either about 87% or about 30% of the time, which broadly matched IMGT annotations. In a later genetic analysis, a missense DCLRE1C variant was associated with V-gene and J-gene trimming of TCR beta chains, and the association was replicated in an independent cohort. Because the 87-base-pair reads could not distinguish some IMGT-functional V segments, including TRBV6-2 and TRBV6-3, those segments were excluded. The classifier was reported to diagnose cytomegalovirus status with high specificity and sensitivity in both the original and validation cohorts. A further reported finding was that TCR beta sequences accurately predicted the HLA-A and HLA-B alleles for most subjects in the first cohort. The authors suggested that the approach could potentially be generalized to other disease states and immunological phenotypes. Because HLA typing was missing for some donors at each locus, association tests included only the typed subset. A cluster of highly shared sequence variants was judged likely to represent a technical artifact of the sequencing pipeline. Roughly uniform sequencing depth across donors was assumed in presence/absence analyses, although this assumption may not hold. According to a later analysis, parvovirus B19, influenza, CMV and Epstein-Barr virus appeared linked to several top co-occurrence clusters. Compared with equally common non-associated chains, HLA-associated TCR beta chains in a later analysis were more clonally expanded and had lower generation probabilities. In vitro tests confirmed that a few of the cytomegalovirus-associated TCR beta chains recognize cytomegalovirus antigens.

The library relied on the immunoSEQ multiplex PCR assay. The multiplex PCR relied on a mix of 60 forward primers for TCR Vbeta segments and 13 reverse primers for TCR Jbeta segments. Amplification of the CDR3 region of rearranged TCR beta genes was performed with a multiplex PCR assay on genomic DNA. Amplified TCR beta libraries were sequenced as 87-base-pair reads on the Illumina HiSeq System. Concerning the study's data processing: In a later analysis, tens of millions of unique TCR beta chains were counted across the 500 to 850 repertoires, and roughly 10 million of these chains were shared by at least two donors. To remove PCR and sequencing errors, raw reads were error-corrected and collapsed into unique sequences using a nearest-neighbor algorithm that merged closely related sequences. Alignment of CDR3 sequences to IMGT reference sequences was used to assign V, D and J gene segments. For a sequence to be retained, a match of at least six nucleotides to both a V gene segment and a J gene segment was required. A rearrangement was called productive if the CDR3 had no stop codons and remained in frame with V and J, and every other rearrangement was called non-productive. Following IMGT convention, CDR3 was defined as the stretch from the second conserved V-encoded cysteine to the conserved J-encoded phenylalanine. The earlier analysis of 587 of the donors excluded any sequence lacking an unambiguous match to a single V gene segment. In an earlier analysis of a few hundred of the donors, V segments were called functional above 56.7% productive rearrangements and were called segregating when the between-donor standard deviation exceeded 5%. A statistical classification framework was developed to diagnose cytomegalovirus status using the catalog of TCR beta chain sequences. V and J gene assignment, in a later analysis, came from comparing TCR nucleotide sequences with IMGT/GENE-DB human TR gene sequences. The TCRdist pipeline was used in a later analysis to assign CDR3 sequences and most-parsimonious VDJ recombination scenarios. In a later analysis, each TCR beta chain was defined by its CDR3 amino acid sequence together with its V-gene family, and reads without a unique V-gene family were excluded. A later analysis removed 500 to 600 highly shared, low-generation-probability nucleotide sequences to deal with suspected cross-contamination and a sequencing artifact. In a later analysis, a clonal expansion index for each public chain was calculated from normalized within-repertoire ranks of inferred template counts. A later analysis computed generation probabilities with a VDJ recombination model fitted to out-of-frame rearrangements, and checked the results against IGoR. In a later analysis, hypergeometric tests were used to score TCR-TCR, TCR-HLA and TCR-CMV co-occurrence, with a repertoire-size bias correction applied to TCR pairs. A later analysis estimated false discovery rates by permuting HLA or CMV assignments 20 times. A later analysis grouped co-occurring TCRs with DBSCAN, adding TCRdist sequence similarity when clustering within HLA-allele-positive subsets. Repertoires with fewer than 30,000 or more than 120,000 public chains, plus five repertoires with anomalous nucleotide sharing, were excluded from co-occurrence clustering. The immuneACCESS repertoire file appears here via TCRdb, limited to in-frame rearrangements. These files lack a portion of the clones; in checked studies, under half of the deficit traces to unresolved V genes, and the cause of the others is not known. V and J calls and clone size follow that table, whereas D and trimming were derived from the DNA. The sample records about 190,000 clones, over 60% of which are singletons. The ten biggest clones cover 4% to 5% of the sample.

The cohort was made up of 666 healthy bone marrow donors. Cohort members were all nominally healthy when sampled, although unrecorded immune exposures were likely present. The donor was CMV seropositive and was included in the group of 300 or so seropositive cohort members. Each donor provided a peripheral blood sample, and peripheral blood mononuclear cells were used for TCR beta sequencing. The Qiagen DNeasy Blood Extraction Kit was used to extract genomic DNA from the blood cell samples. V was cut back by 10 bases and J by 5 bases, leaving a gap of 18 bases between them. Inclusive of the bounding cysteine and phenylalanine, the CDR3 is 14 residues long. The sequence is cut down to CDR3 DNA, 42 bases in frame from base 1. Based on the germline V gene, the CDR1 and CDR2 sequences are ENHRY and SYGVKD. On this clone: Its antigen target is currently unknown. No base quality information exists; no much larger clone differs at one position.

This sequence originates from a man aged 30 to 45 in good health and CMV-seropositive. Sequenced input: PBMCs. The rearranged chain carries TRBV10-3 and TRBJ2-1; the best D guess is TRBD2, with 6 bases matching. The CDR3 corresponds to CANRDGSKNNEQFF. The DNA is TGTGCCAACCGGGACGGGAGTAAGAACAATGAGCAGTTCTTC.